The T cell receptor (beta chain) under discussion was sequenced for a study of cytomegalovirus exposure and HLA in healthy donors. A note on this clone: Its specificity is not known.

Method: immunoSEQ multiplex PCR; TCRdb's copy keeps in-frame clones and lacks some. The sample has under 200,000 clones, just under 90% seen once; the top ten hold 10%. The germline gives CDR1 SGHDT, CDR2 YYEEEE. The CDR3 loop spans 14 amino acids. V lost 2 bases and J 6 bases, leaving 12 bases between the germline ends. Regarding the study as a whole: TCR clusters originating in the first cohort tended to co-occur in the roughly 110 validation repertoires, according to a later analysis.

The genes are TRBV5-6 and TRBJ1-5, with TRBD1 as a possible D gene (5 bases). The receptor's source is a woman aged 18-29 years in good health and CMV-seropositive. The sample comprised PBMCs. In nucleotides, the CDR3 is TGTGCCAGCAGCTTTGGGCAGGGCGGTCAGCCCCAGCATTTT. Encoded protein: CASSFGQGGQPQHF. The variable domain in full, completed from reference TRBV5-6 and TRBJ1-5, reads DAGVTQSPTHLIKTRGQQVTLRCSPKSGHDTVSWYQQALGQGPQFIFQYYEEEERQRGNFPDRFSGHQFPNYSSELNVNALLLGDSALYLCASSFGQGGQPQHFGDGTRLSIL.